This TCR beta chain came from a study of blood T cell repertoires in COVID-19. The CDR3 extends over 17 amino acids. V lost 1 base and J lost 2; bases outside the gene matches: 7. Germline CDR1 LNHDA, CDR2 SQIVND (reference sequence). This clone appeared a few times. This table comes from immunoSEQ multiplex PCR, and its TCRdb copy is limited to in-frame clones, with some not included. In the table there are 140,000 or so clones, about 80% of which are singletons. The chain employs TRBV19 and TRBJ2-3; the match to TRBD1 covers 9 bases. The clonotype was recovered from an elderly woman with acute or convalescent COVID-19. Sequenced material: peripheral blood. In DNA form, the CDR3 reads TGTGCCAGTAGTATAGGGGACAGGGCCCAGCACACAGATACGCAGTATTTT. It codes for CASSIGDRAQHTDTQYF.